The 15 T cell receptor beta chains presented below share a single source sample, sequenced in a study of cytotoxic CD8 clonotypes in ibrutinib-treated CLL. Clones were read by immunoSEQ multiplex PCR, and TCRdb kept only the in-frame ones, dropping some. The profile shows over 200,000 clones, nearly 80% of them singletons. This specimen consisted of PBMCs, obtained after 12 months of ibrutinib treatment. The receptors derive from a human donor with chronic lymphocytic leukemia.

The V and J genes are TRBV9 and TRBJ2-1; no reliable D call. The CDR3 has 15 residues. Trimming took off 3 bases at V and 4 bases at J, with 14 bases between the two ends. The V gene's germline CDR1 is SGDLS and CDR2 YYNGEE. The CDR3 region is CASSATGNVYNEQFF. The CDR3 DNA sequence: TGTGCCAGCAGCGCGACCGGAAACGTTTACAATGAGCAGTTCTTC. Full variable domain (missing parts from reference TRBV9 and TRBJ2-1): DSGVTQTPKHLITATGQRVTLRCSPRSGDLSVYWYQQSLDQGLQFLIQYYNGEERAKGNILERFSAQQFPDLHSELNLSSLELGDSALYFCASSATGNVYNEQFFGPGTRLTVL.

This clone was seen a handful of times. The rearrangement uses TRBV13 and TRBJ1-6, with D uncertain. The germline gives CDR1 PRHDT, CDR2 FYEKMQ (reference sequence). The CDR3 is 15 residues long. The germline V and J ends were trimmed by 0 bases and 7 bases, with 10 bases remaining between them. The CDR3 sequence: CASSLGAGPNSPLHF. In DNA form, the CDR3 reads TGTGCCAGCAGCTTAGGTGCAGGACCAAATTCACCCCTCCACTTT.

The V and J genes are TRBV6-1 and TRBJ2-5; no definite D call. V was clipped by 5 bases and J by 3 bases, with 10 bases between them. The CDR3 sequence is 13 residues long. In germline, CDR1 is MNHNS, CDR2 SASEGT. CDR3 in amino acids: CASSRLVEETQYF. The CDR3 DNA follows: TGTGCCAGCAGTCGACTTGTTGAAGAGACCCAGTACTTC.

DNA for the CDR3: TGCGCCAGCAGCCAAGAGTCAGTTATGGAGCAGTACTTC. It is translated as CASSQESVMEQYF. V usage is TRBV4-1 and J usage is TRBJ2-7; no clear D gene. The CDR3 spans 13 residues. V lost 0 bases and J 7 bases, leaving 10 bases between the germline ends. Germline V CDR1 and CDR2: MGHRA, YSYEKL.

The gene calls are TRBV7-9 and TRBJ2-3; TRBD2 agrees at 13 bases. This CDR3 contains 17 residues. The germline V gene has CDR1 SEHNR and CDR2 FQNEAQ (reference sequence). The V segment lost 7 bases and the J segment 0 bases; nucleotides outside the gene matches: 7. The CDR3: CASNVLAGGPSTDTQYF. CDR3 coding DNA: TGTGCCAGCAACGTACTAGCGGGGGGGCCGAGCACAGATACGCAGTATTTT.

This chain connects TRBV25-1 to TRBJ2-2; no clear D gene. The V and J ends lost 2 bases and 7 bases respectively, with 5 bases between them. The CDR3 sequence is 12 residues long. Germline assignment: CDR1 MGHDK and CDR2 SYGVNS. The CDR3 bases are TGTGCCAGCAGTGAACCGGGCGGGGAGCTGTTTTTT. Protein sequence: CASSEPGGELFF.

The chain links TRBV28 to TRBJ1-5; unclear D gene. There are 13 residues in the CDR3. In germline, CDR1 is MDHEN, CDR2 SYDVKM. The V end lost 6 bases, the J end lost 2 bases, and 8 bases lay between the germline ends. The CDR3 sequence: CASSSFGNQPQHF. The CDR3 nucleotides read TGTGCCAGCAGCTCATTTGGCAATCAGCCCCAGCATTTT.

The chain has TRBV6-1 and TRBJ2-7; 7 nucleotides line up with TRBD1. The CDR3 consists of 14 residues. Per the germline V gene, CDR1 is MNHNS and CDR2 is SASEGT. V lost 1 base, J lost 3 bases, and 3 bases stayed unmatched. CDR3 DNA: TGTGCCAGCAGTGAAGGCTGGACAGGCTACGAGCAGTACTTC. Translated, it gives CASSEGWTGYEQYF.

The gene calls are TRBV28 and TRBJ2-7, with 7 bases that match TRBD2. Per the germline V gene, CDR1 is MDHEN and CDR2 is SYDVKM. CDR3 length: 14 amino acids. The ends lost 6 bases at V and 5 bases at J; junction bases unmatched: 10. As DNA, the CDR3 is TGTGCCAGCAGGCCCTCGGGACTACTAAACGAGCAGTACTTC. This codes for CASRPSGLLNEQYF.

The CDR3 protein is CASSGGRGQGAGANVLTF. CDR3 in DNA: TGTGCCAGCAGTGGTGGCAGGGGACAGGGGGCTGGGGCCAACGTCCTGACTTTC. The chain employs TRBV2 and TRBJ2-6; 11 nucleotides agree with TRBD1. The V and J ends lost 4 bases and 2 bases, in that order; junction bases with no gene match: 7. The CDR3 is 18 residues long. The germline gives CDR1 SNHLY, CDR2 FYNNEI. Looking up the rest from reference TRBV2 and TRBJ2-6 gives the full variable domain: EPEVTQTPSHQVTQMGQEVILRCVPISNHLYFYWYRQILGQKVEFLVSFYNNEISEKSEIFDDQFSVERPDGSNFTLKIRSTKLEDSAMYFCASSGGRGQGAGANVLTFGAGSRLTVL.

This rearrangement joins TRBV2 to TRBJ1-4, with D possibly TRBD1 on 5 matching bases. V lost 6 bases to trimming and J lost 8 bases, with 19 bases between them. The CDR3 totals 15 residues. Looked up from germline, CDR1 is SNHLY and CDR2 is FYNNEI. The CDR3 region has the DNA TGTGCCAGCAGCTCCTCGGGAGGGGTCGTAGAAAAACTGTTTTTT. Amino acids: CASSSSGGVVEKLFF.

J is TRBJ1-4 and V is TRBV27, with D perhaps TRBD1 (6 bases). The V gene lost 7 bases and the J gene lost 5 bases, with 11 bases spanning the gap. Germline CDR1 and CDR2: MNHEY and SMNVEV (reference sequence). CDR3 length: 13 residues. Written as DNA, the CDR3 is TGTGCCAGCACTGACAGGATGAATGAAAAACTGTTTTTT. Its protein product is CASTDRMNEKLFF.

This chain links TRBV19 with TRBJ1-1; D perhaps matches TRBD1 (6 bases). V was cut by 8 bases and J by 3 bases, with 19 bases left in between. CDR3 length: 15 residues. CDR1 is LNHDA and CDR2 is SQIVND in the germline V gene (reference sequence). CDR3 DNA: TGTGCCAGTCAAAAGGGGGGCCCTTCGGACACTGAAGCTTTCTTT. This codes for CASQKGGPSDTEAFF. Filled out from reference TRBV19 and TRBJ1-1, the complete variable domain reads DGGITQSPKYLFRKEGQNVTLSCEQNLNHDAMYWYRQDPGQGLRLIYYSQIVNDFQKGDIAEGYSVSREKKESFPLTVTSAQKNPTAFYLCASQKGGPSDTEAFFGQGTRLTVV.

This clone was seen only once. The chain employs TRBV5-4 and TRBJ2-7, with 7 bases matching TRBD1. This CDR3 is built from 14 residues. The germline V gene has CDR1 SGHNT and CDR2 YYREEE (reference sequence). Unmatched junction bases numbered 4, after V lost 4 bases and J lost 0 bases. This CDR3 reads CASSQTGNSYEQYF. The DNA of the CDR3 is TGTGCCAGCAGCCAGACAGGGAACTCCTACGAGCAGTACTTC.

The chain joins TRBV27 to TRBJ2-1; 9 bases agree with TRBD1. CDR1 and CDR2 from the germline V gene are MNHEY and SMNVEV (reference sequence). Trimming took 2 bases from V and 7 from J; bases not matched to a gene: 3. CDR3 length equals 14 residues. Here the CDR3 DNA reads TGTGCCAGCAGTTTACGGACAGGGGAAAATGAGCAGTTCTTC. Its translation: CASSLRTGENEQFF.